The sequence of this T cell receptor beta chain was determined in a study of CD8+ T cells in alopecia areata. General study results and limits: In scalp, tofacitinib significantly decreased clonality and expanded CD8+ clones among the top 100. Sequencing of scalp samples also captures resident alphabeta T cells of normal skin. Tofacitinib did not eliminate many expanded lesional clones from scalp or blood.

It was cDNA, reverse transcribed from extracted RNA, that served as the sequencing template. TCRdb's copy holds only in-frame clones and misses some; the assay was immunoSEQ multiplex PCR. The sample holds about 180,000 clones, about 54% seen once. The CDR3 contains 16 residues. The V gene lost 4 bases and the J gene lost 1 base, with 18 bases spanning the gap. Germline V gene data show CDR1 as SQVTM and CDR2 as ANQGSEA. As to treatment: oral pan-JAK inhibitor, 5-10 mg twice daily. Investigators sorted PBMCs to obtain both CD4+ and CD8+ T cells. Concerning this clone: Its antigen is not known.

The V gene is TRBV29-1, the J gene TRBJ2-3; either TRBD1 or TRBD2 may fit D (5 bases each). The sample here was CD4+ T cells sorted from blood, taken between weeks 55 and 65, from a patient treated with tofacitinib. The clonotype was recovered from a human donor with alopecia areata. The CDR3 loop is CSVVGGQGTRTDTQYF. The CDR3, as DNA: TGCAGCGTTGTCGGCGGGCAGGGCACCCGCACAGATACGCAGTATTTT.